The 18 T cell receptor beta chains given below trace back to one sample, sequenced in a study of response to subunit inactivated influenza vaccine. TCRdb re-derived calls from the RT-PCR reads in MiXCR, one entry per CDR3 protein. Here the sample spans almost 250,000 distinct CDR3 sequences, 9.5% to 15% being singletons. Source: non-naive T cells sorted from PBMCs, taken approximately 15 days before vaccination. The receptors were gathered from a man aged 45-65 years who received an inactivated influenza vaccine.

The rearrangement links TRBV20-1 to TRBJ1-1; D unclear. The ends were cut back, 3 bases at V and 1 base at J, with 9 bases in the middle. In germline, CDR1 is DFQATT, CDR2 SNEGSKA (reference sequence). This CDR3 spans 13 amino acids. The CDR3 coding sequence is TGCAGTGCTAGTAGCGCCCCGAACACTGAAGCTTTCTTT. Translating it yields CSASSAPNTEAFF.

This clonotype has ten or more counts. CDR3 region: CASSFRDSNNEQFF. The CDR3 bases are TGCGCCAGCAGCTTCCGGGACAGCAACAATGAGCAGTTCTTC. The rearrangement links TRBV5-1 to TRBJ2-1; 7 bases fit TRBD1. With V trimmed by 2 bases and J by 5 bases, 4 bases remained unmatched. CDR3 length: 14 residues. The V gene's germline CDR1 is SGHRS and CDR2 YFSETQ.

About this clonotype itself: A single base separates this from a much larger clone, so it may be a read error. This sequence joins TRBV5-5 and TRBJ2-2; the match to TRBD2 covers 8 bases. Germline values: CDR1 SGHKS, CDR2 YYEKEE (reference sequence). The CDR3 spans 16 residues. The junction had 8 bases not matched to a gene; V was cut back by 0 bases and J by 7 bases. The CDR3 bases are TGTGCCAGCAGCTTGGAACTAACGGGAGGGTTCGGGGAGCTGTTTTTT. Translated: CASSLELTGGFGELFF.

This chain uses TRBV4-1 with TRBJ2-2; 16 bases are a match to TRBD2. Germline V gene sequence: CDR1 MGHRA, CDR2 YSYEKL. Trimming removed 4 bases from V and 0 bases from J; junction bases left unmatched: 2. The CDR3 totals 18 residues. CDR3 region: CASSPGLAGGTNTGELFF. The CDR3 DNA follows: TGCGCCAGCAGCCCGGGACTAGCGGGAGGGACGAACACCGGGGAGCTGTTTTTT.

In this sample, this clonotype turned up a few times. The V call is TRBV6-5, the J call TRBJ2-1, with TRBD2 matching over 8 bases. Germline V lookup: CDR1 MNHEY, CDR2 SVGAGI. The CDR3 spans 15 residues. V trimming: 3 bases; J trimming: 4 bases; junction bases outside the gene matches: 5. The CDR3 loop reads CASSYSGEMYNEQFF. The CDR3 DNA reads as TGTGCCAGCAGTTATAGCGGGGAAATGTACAATGAGCAGTTCTTC.

This clonotype was seen more than once but under ten times. This chain connects TRBV2 to TRBJ1-5, with D tentatively TRBD1 (6 bases). CDR3 length: 13 residues. Trimming stripped 6 bases from V and 7 bases from J, with 13 bases between. In germline, CDR1 is SNHLY, CDR2 FYNNEI. DNA for the CDR3: TGTGCCAGCAGGTACAGGGTCGGCCAGCCCCAGCATTTT. Translation gives CASRYRVGQPQHF.

This clonotype was detected only a few times. CDR3 nucleotide sequence: TGTGCCAGCAGGGAAACAACCTCTGGGGCCAACGTCCTGACTTTC. As protein: CASRETTSGANVLTF. V usage is TRBV12-3 or TRBV12-4 and J usage is TRBJ2-6; D not resolved. V dropped 6 bases and J dropped 0 bases, with 9 bases sitting between them. The CDR3 is 15 amino acids.

In this sample, this clonotype turned up a few times. The chain couples TRBV24-1 to TRBJ2-1; D might be TRBD2 (5 bases). Looked up from germline, CDR1 is KGHDR and CDR2 is SFDVKD. CDR3 length: 14 amino acids. Trimming shortened V by 6 bases and J by 2 bases, and 10 bases separated the two germline ends. The CDR3 region is CATSISGPYNEQFF. The CDR3 coding sequence is TGTGCCACCAGTATAAGCGGACCCTACAATGAGCAGTTCTTC.

This clonotype was seen a few times. The chain is built from TRBV30 and TRBJ2-7; no reliable D call. The CDR3 length is 14 residues. Germline values: CDR1 GTSNPN, CDR2 SVGIG (reference sequence). V dropped 2 bases and J dropped 1 base, with 12 bases sitting between them. The CDR3 DNA sequence: TGTGCCTGGAGTCGGAACACCCAGTCCTACGAGCAGTACTTC. Translated: CAWSRNTQSYEQYF.

This clonotype was seen more than once but under ten times. The V call is TRBV20-1, the J call TRBJ1-1; D is possibly TRBD1 (6 bases). V shed 6 bases and J shed 0 bases, with 11 bases lying between them. The germline gives CDR1 DFQATT, CDR2 SNEGSKA (reference sequence). CDR3 length: 13 amino acids. This CDR3 is CSARDTLNTEAFF. CDR3 nucleotide sequence: TGCAGTGCCCGGGACACCTTGAACACTGAAGCTTTCTTT.

This clonotype was observed at least ten times. This chain uses TRBV5-1 with TRBJ2-7, with TRBD1 matching over 7 bases. Losses at the gene ends were 4 bases for V and 6 bases for J; bases not matched to a gene: 4. The CDR3 runs 12 residues. CDR1 and CDR2 (germline): SGHRS, YFSETQ. The CDR3 bases are TGCGCCAGCAGCCCCGGACAGGTCGAGCAGTACTTC. Protein product: CASSPGQVEQYF.

The gene calls are TRBV5-1 and TRBJ2-1, with 9 positions matching TRBD2. CDR3 length equals 16 residues. The V gene's germline CDR1 is SGHRS and CDR2 YFSETQ. V was clipped by 0 bases and J by 8 bases; unmatched bases: 9. The CDR3 DNA follows: TGCGCCAGCAGCTTGGGCGGCGGGGGGGCGTGGGATGAGCAGTTCTTC. This gives the protein CASSLGGGGAWDEQFF.

The chain recombines TRBV3-1 with TRBJ2-3; 7 bases are a match to TRBD1. This CDR3 comprises 13 residues. V was pared by 5 bases and J by 5 bases, with 4 bases of the junction left unmatched. CDR1 and CDR2 from the germline V gene are LGHDT and YNNKEL (reference sequence). Written as DNA, the CDR3 is TGTGCCAGCAGCAGGGGGCTTAAAGATACGCAGTATTTT. It encodes CASSRGLKDTQYF.

This clonotype was observed at least ten times. This chain links TRBV7-8 with TRBJ2-3; possibly TRBD1 for D (5 bases). This CDR3 region has 16 residues. V was trimmed by 5 bases and J by 2 bases, leaving 17 bases between them. Germline V gene data show CDR1 as SGHVS and CDR2 as FQNEAQ. CDR3 coding DNA: TGTGCCAGCAGCGTAGGGGCGGCAACGACCACAGATACGCAGTATTTT. Amino acids: CASSVGAATTTDTQYF. Full variable domain (remainder filled in from reference TRBV7-8 and TRBJ2-3): GAGVSQSPRYKVAKRGQDVALRCDPISGHVSLFWYQQALGQGPEFLTYFQNEAQLDKSGLPSDRFFAERPEGSVSTLKIQRTQQEDSAVYLCASSVGAATTTDTQYFGPGTRLTVL.

This chain connects TRBV5-6 to TRBJ1-5; 9 bases match TRBD1. The CDR3 totals 15 residues. CDR1 and CDR2 from the germline V gene are SGHDT and YYEEEE. V lost 0 bases, J lost 5 bases, and 3 bases stayed unmatched. The CDR3 loop is CASSLAGQGDQPQHF. As DNA, the CDR3 is TGTGCCAGCAGCTTGGCGGGACAGGGTGATCAGCCCCAGCATTTT.

This clonotype was counted at least ten times. This chain connects TRBV11-1 to TRBJ2-4; 8 bases align to TRBD2. Germline-derived CDR1 and CDR2 are SGHAT and FQDESV (reference sequence). Losses at the gene ends were 5 bases for V and 3 bases for J; bases not matched to a gene: 21. The CDR3 totals 20 residues. CDR3 DNA sequence: TGTGCCAGCAGCCTCCGGGCGGGGGGTCCATACTCGAAGGTCAAAAACATTCAGTACTTC. As protein: CASSLRAGGPYSKVKNIQYF.

This clonotype was observed many times. V usage is TRBV10-3 and J usage is TRBJ1-2, with D unresolved. The CDR3 consists of 15 residues. CDR1 is ENHRY, CDR2 SYGVKD, per germline. Between the trimmed V and J ends, which lost 0 bases and 8 bases, there was a span of 16 bases. CDR3 sequence (DNA): TGTGCCATCAGTGAGTCGGGCCAGAAAGGAAGGGGCTACACCTTC. Amino acids: CAISESGQKGRGYTF.

This clonotype came up many times. The chain employs TRBV12-3 or TRBV12-4 and TRBJ2-7; 10 nucleotides match TRBD2. This CDR3 comprises 16 residues. The ends lost 3 bases at V and 4 bases at J; junction bases unmatched: 9. In DNA, the CDR3 is TGTGCCAGCAGTTTCTCCAGCGGGGGGGCAGTTTACGAGCAGTACTTC. This sequence encodes CASSFSSGGAVYEQYF.